The T cell receptor (beta chain) under discussion was sequenced for a study of shared clonotypes between healthy human individuals. Deep level was the assay's run setting. The DNA input per sorted-subset replicate PCR was about 180 ng, corresponding to tens of thousands of T cell genomes. The repertoire was sequenced with immunoSEQ multiplex PCR; TCRdb's copy has only in-frame clones and lacks some. The sample yields 2 million to 2.5 million clones, approximately 94% seen once. Only CD45RO-negative cells positively selected for CCR7 counted as naive CD8 cells, so terminally differentiated effector memory CD45RA+ cells were excluded. CDR3 length: 16 amino acids. Looked up from germline, CDR1 is SGDLS and CDR2 is YYNGEE. Deletions cut 3 bases from V and 0 bases from J, with 13 bases between.

The sample was naive CD8+ T cells from PBMCs. The origin of this receptor is a man aged 18 to 30 in good health. Some clones in this sample may be carry-over from other donors' samples. The genes are TRBV9 and TRBJ1-3; unclear D gene. The CDR3 nucleotides read TGTGCCAGCAGCGCCGAAGGGTGGGGCTCTGGAAACACCATATATTTT. This codes for CASSAEGWGSGNTIYF. Filled out from reference TRBV9 and TRBJ1-3, the complete variable domain reads DSGVTQTPKHLITATGQRVTLRCSPRSGDLSVYWYQQSLDQGLQFLIQYYNGEERAKGNILERFSAQQFPDLHSELNLSSLELGDSALYFCASSAEGWGSGNTIYFGEGSWLTVV.